What follows is one T cell receptor (beta chain) and its context. Its antigen remains undetermined. It has no much larger one-base neighbor in the sample; base qualities were not kept. The cohort was made up of around 720 healthy bone marrow donors. Cohort members were all nominally healthy when sampled, although unrecorded immune exposures were likely present. The donor was CMV seronegative and was included in the group of several hundred seronegative cohort members. A peripheral blood sample was provided by each donor, and peripheral blood mononuclear cells were used for TCR beta sequencing. The Qiagen DNeasy Blood Extraction Kit was used to extract genomic DNA from the blood cell samples. The germline V gene sets CDR1 to MNHNS and CDR2 to SASEGT. V loses 1 base, J loses 7 bases, and the germline ends lie 7 bases apart. From cysteine to phenylalanine, the CDR3 is 12 amino acids long. Solely the CDR3 DNA is kept, with 36 bases framed from the first base.

The sample is drawn from a study of cytomegalovirus exposure and HLA in healthy donors (dated by TCRdb to 2017 to 2019). Regarding the research as a whole: According to an earlier analysis of 587 of the donors, about 179 million T cells yielded 117 million unique TCR beta sequences and approximately 280 Gb of sequence data. To study patterns of TCR occurrence, a later analysis re-analyzed previously published TCR beta repertoires from more than 550 donors and added high-resolution HLA genotyping. The study profiled the T cell repertoires of some 610 subjects by immunosequencing and related them to cytomegalovirus serostatus. Both class I and class II loci were covered by HLA typing, at four-digit resolution. The number of donors typed differed by locus, with roughly 629-640 for A, B, C, DRB1 and DQB1, around 500 for DQA1, approximately 570 for DPA1, and some 450 for DPB1. Rather than drawing on any new phenotypic data, the later analysis identified candidate immune exposures from TCR beta sequences and the way those sequences occurred across donors. All discovery cohort repertoires had been generated on a single sequencing platform. Besides the first cohort of some 670 subjects, a separate validation cohort made up of roughly 120 different subjects was used. To predict cytomegalovirus infection status, the study combined high-throughput TCR immunosequencing, statistical association of individual TCRs with disease status, and machine learning. Donor age, sex, ethnicity and CMV serostatus were collected together with the repertoire data. Of the roughly 400 genotyped donors, approximately 80% fell in the genetic ancestry cluster associated with self-reported Caucasian donors. A few DR-DQ haplotypes were treated as single units for association and clustering because of strong linkage in the cohort. Genome-wide SNP genotypes for about 65% of the 666 donors were used in a later genetic analysis, which treated that subset as a discovery cohort. Across about 380 genotyped donors of the cohort, an average of approximately 200,000 unique TCR beta nucleotide sequences per donor were sequenced, and roughly a sixth of those sequences were non-productive. Roughly 300 gigabases of sequencing data and roughly 90 million unique TCR sequences were included in an early release covering several hundred HLA-typed donors. The study aimed to test whether signatures of past pathogen exposure could be identified by cataloging public T cell receptors. An earlier analysis of roughly 580 of the donors used high-throughput TCR beta sequencing to judge whether each TCR beta V gene segment behaved as functional or pseudogenic. What the work shows at the level of the full study, not this receptor alone: In vitro tests confirmed that a few of the cytomegalovirus-associated TCR beta chains recognize cytomegalovirus antigens. At a false discovery rate of 0.05, a later analysis linked roughly 17,000 TCR beta sequences to specific HLA alleles. A total of about 180 TCR beta chains were listed by the study as associated with cytomegalovirus. It was suggested by the authors that the approach could potentially be generalized to other disease states and immunological phenotypes. An earlier analysis of roughly 570 of the donors showed that most TCR beta V segments appeared in productive rearrangements either about 87% or about 30% of the time, which broadly matched IMGT annotations. When HLA alleles, especially DR and DQ, strongly co-occurred, attributing TCR associations to individual alleles was difficult. Seventeen rarely observed V segments, including chromosome 9 orphons, were excluded from the earlier analysis of several hundred of the donors because counts were too low. Compared with the approximately 670-donor mean, donors in an Asian-associated ancestry cluster had fewer N-insertions in productive TCRs, according to a later genetic analysis. According to a later analysis, parvovirus B19, influenza, CMV and Epstein-Barr virus appeared linked to several top co-occurrence clusters. The 87-base-pair reads could not distinguish some IMGT-functional V segments, including TRBV6-2 and TRBV6-3, so those segments were excluded. A later genetic analysis associated a missense DCLRE1C variant with V-gene and J-gene trimming of TCR beta chains, and an independent cohort replicated the association. While some public TCRs were present in many individuals, most TCR sequences turned up only very rarely across donors. Correlated functional status among segregating V segments might be attributable to linkage disequilibrium, but an unknown experimental factor could not be ruled out. According to a later analysis, TCR association rates differed among HLA loci, with DRB1 alleles showing the most associated TCRs and HLA-C alleles showing the fewest. Because HLA typing was unavailable for some donors at each locus, only the typed subset was used in association tests. Immune exposure information for the cohort was limited to CMV serostatus. Presence/absence analyses assumed roughly uniform sequencing depth across donors, an assumption that may not hold. According to a later analysis, most CMV-associated TCR beta chains appeared to be HLA-restricted, and the HLA associations seemed to be driven largely by CMV exposure. In a later analysis, HLA-associated TCR beta chains were found to be more clonally expanded and to have lower generation probabilities than equally common non-associated chains. Cytomegalovirus status was reported to be diagnosed by the classifier with high specificity and sensitivity in both the original and validation cohorts. A cluster of highly shared sequence variants was judged likely to be a technical artifact of the sequencing pipeline. This cohort had only TCR beta chains sequenced, and the lack of alpha or paired-chain data limited which features could be detected. A further reported finding was that TCR beta sequences accurately predicted the HLA-A and HLA-B alleles for most subjects in the first cohort.

Preparation of the library involved the immunoSEQ multiplex PCR assay. A mixture of 60 forward primers for TCR Vbeta segments and 13 reverse primers for TCR Jbeta segments was used in the multiplex PCR. Amplification of the CDR3 region of rearranged TCR beta genes was performed with a multiplex PCR assay on genomic DNA. On the Illumina HiSeq System, the amplified TCR beta libraries were sequenced as 87-base-pair reads. On the authors' methods: Across the 670 or so repertoires, a later analysis counted some 81 million unique TCR beta chains, roughly 11 million of which were shared by at least two donors. Raw reads were error-corrected and collapsed into unique sequences with a nearest-neighbor algorithm that merged closely related sequences to remove PCR and sequencing errors. To assign V, D and J gene segments, CDR3 sequences were aligned to IMGT reference sequences. For a sequence to be retained, at least a six-nucleotide match to both a V gene segment and a J gene segment was required. A rearrangement was called productive if the CDR3 had no stop codons and remained in frame with V and J, and every other rearrangement was called non-productive. Following IMGT convention, CDR3 was defined as the stretch from the second conserved V-encoded cysteine to the conserved J-encoded phenylalanine. In an earlier analysis of around 570 of the donors, sequences lacking an unambiguous match to a single V gene segment were excluded. In an earlier analysis of around 590 of the donors, a V segment was called functional when productive rearrangements were above 56.7%, and segregating when the standard deviation between donors exceeded 5%. A statistical classification framework was built for diagnosing cytomegalovirus status from the catalog of TCR beta chain sequences. In a later analysis, V and J genes were assigned by comparing TCR nucleotide sequences against IMGT/GENE-DB human TR gene sequences. The TCRdist pipeline was used in a later analysis to assign CDR3 sequences and most-parsimonious VDJ recombination scenarios. In a later analysis, every TCR beta chain was defined by the combination of its CDR3 amino acid sequence and its V-gene family, and reads without a unique V-gene family were dropped. In a later analysis, fewer than 600 highly shared, low-generation-probability nucleotide sequences were removed to address suspected cross-contamination and a sequencing artifact. For each public chain, a later analysis derived a clonal expansion index from normalized ranks of inferred template counts within each repertoire. In a later analysis, generation probabilities were computed with a VDJ recombination model fitted to out-of-frame rearrangements, and the resulting probabilities were checked against IGoR. In a later analysis, hypergeometric tests were used to score TCR-TCR, TCR-HLA and TCR-CMV co-occurrence, with a repertoire-size bias correction applied to TCR pairs. In a later analysis, false discovery rates were estimated by permuting HLA or CMV assignments 20 times. In a later analysis, co-occurring TCRs were grouped using DBSCAN, with TCRdist sequence similarity added in when clustering inside HLA-allele-positive subsets. Repertoires with fewer than 30,000 or more than 120,000 public chains were left out of co-occurrence clustering, as were about 5 repertoires with anomalous nucleotide sharing. This is the immuneACCESS table as TCRdb keeps it, with only in-frame sequences that have V and J called. A part of the clones is gone; compared with another copy, unresolved V genes explain less than half, and the rest is unexplained. Clonal size and the V and J genes are those of that table, whereas D and trimming came from the DNA. Across this sample there are about 140,000 clones, with about 80% seen only once. The ten largest clones add up to about 2.9% of the sample.

This sequence was found in a female donor in good health and CMV-seronegative. The sequencing sample was made of PBMCs. In this chain, TRBV6-1 is recombined with TRBJ2-5; no D gene is confidently identified. The sequenced DNA: TGTGCCAGCAGTGAAGAGAGAAGGACCCAGTACTTC. Translated, this is CASSEERRTQYF.